This T cell receptor (beta chain) was retrieved from a study of shared clonotypes between healthy human individuals. Germline lookup yields CDR1 SQVTM and CDR2 ANQGSEA. The V end lost 4 bases, the J end lost 7 bases, and 20 bases lay between the germline ends. The CDR3 covers 15 residues. Deep level was the assay's run setting. Using immunoSEQ multiplex PCR, the repertoire was profiled, and TCRdb retains in-frame clones only, with some absent. Among some 1.5 million clones, roughly 98% were seen once, and the ten largest hold 0.45%. The chain links TRBV29-1 to TRBJ2-1, with D possibly called TRBD1 or TRBD2 (5 bases each). The origin of this receptor is a man under 40 in good health. The sequencing sample was made of naive CD4+ T cells sorted from blood. The subset is: CD45RA+ positively selected. CDR3 sequence reads: CSVGRLRFGGNEQFF. In DNA, the CDR3 is TGCAGCGTTGGGAGGCTTAGGTTTGGGGGAAATGAGCAGTTCTTC.